The 5 T cell receptor beta chains reported below all come from one sample, sequenced in a study of T cell responses to AZD1222 COVID-19 vaccine. Sequencing used immunoSEQ multiplex PCR; TCRdb keeps in-frame clones, though not all of them. The table records approximately 160,000 clones, around nine tenths of them present only once. Sequencing used peripheral blood, obtained on day 0 of AZD1222 vaccination. The receptors shown here come from an adult in good health.

V and J are TRBV19 and TRBJ2-1; 11 positions match TRBD2. The germline gives CDR1 LNHDA, CDR2 SQIVND (reference sequence). Trimming took 8 bases from V and 6 from J; bases not matched to a gene: 6. CDR3 size: 14 residues. This chain's CDR3 is CASVAGGPPNEQFF. The CDR3 DNA reads as TGTGCCAGTGTAGCGGGGGGGCCCCCCAATGAGCAGTTCTTC.

The genes are TRBV27 and TRBJ2-3; TRBD2 matches 7 bases. This CDR3 contains 17 residues. The ends lost 4 bases at V and 6 bases at J; junction bases unmatched: 16. Germline V lookup: CDR1 MNHEY, CDR2 SMNVEV (reference sequence). Written as DNA, the CDR3 is TGTGCCAGCAGTTATAACTGGGACTACAATTCGGCCGATACGCAGTATTTT. Amino acids: CASSYNWDYNSADTQYF.

V is TRBV10-2 and J is TRBJ2-2; no clear D gene. The CDR3 loop spans 15 amino acids. V dropped 6 bases and J dropped 6 bases, with 17 bases sitting between them. In germline, CDR1 is WSHSY, CDR2 SAAADI. CDR3 bases: TGCGCCAGCAGGGTGACGCAATCGACACCCGGGGAGCTGTTTTTT. Its translation is CASRVTQSTPGELFF.

V gene TRBV9 combines with J gene TRBJ1-1; 8 nucleotides line up with TRBD1. Looked up from germline, CDR1 is SGDLS and CDR2 is YYNGEE. V lost 2 bases to trimming and J lost 4 bases; unmatched junction nucleotides: 1. CDR3 length equals 13 residues. The CDR3 nucleotides are TGTGCCAGCAGCGTGACAGGGGCCACTGAAGCTTTCTTT. This encodes CASSVTGATEAFF.

This sequence joins TRBV5-6 and TRBJ1-4; perhaps TRBD1 as D (5 bases). CDR3 length: 15 residues. CDR1 SGHDT and CDR2 YYEEEE come from the germline V gene. V was shortened by 0 bases and J by 5 bases, with 11 bases between the two germline ends. The CDR3 here is CASSLVGQENEKLFF. CDR3 sequence (DNA): TGTGCCAGCAGCTTGGTAGGACAAGAAAATGAAAAACTGTTTTTT.